Listed below are T cell receptor beta chains from one sample, sequenced in a study of CD8 T cells in ankylosing spondylitis. TCRdb recomputed calls from the 5' RACE reads with MiXCR, one row per CDR3 protein. The sample includes about 440,000 distinct CDR3 sequences, more than 15% seen only once; the top ten take approximately 0.97%. The material sequenced was blood, either unsorted or a sorted T cell fraction (not recorded which). These receptor sequences come from a male donor with ankylosing spondylitis. Both conserved end residues are trimmed from each CDR3. Fields, in order: V gene, J gene, CDR3 protein.

TRBV7-9	TRBJ2-1	ASFYWGGASYNEQF
TRBV15	TRBJ1-2	ATSRGRQAGNYGYT
TRBV20-1	TRBJ2-1	SASRDSLGSYNEQF
TRBV10-2	TRBJ2-2	ASSEGRGELF
TRBV20-1	TRBJ2-5	SANPDLVGETQY
TRBV24-1	TRBJ2-6	ATSAAGANVLT
TRBV2	TRBJ2-5	ASRRSGGVQETQY
TRBV5-1	TRBJ2-3	ASFGGRPTDTQY
TRBV4-2	TRBJ2-2	ASSQENPWTGGTGELF
TRBV5-6	TRBJ2-1	ASSLVGGGPYNEQF
TRBV7-2	TRBJ1-2	ASSLAGPGYT
TRBV12-3/TRBV12-4	TRBJ1-5	ASSLGRLSNQPQH